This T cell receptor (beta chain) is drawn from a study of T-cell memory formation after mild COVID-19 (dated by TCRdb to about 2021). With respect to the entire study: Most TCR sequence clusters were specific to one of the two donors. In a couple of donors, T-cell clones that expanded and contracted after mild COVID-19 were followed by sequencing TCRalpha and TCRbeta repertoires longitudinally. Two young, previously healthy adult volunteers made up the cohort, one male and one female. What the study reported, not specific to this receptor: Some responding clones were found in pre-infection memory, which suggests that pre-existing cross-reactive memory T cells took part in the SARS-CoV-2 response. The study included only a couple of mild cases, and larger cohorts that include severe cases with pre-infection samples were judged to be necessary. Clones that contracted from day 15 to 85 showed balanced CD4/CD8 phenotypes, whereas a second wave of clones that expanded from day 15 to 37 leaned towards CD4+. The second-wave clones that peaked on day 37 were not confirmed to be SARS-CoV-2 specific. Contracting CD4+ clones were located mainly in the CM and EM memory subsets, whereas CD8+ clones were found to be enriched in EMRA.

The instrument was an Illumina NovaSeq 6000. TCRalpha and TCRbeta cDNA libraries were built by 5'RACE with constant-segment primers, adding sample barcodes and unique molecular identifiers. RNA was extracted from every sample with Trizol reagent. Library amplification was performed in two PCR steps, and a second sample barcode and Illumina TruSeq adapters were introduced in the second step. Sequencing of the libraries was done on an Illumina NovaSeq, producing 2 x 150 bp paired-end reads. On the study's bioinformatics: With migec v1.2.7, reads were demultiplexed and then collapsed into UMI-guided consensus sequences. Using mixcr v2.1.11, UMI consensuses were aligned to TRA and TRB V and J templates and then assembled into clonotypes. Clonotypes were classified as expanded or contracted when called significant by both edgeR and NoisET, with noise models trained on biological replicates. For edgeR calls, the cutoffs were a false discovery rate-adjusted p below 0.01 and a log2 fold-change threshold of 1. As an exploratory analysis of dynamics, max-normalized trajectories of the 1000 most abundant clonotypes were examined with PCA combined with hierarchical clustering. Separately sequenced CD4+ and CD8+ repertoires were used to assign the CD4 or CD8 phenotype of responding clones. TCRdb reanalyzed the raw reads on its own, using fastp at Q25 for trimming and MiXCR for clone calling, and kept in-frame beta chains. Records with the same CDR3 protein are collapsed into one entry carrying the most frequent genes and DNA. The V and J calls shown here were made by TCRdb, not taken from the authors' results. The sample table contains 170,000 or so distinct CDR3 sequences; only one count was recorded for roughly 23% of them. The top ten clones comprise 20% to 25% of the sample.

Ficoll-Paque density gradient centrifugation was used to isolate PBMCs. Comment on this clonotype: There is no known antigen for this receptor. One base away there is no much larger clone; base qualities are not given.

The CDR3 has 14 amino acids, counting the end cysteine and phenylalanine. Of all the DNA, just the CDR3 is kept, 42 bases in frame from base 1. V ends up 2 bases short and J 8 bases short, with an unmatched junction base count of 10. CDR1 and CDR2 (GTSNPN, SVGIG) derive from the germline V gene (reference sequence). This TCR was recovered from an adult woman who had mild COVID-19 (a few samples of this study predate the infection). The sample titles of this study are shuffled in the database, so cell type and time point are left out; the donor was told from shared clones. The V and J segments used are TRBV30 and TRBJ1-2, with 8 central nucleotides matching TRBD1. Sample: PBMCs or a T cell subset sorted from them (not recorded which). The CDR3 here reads CAWSTSLGQVGYTF. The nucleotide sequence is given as TGTGCCTGGAGTACCTCACTGGGACAGGTCGGCTACACCTTC.